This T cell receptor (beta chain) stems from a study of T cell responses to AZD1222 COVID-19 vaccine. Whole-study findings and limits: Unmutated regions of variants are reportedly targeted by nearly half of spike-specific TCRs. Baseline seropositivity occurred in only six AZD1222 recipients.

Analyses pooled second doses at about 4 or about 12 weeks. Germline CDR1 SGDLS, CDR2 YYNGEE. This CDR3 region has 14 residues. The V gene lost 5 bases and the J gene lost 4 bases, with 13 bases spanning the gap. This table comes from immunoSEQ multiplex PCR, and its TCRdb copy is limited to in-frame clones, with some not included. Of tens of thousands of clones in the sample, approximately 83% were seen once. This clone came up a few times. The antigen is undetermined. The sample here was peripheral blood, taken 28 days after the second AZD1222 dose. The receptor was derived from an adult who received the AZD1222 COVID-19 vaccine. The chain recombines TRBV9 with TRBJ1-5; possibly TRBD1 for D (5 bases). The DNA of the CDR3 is TGTGCCAGCAGTGAAGACAGAGTTAATCAGCCCCAGCATTTT. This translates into CASSEDRVNQPQHF.